This T cell receptor (beta chain) was profiled in a study of technical replicates of blood from a few donors. Trimming left V 5 bases short and J 0 bases short, with 14 bases between. Germline V gene sequence: CDR1 GTSNPN, CDR2 SVGIG (reference sequence). The CDR3 is made up of 15 amino acids. Produced via immunoSEQ multiplex PCR; TCRdb's table is partial and in-frame only. Found here are approximately 97,000 clones, about 95% of them singletons; the top ten hold more than 0.3%. This chain links TRBV30 with TRBJ1-3; D ambiguous. The source of this sequence is a human donor in good health. Sequenced sample: T cells isolated from PBMCs. Here the CDR3 reads CAWDGVGVSGNTIYF. The CDR3 DNA follows: TGTGCCTGGGACGGAGTAGGAGTCTCTGGAAACACCATATATTTT. Full variable domain (outside the CDR3, taken from reference TRBV30 and TRBJ1-3): SQTIHQWPATLVQPVGSPLSLECTVEGTSNPNLYWYRQAAGRGLQLLFYSVGIGQISSEVPQNLSASRPQDRQFILSSKKLLLSDSGFYLCAWDGVGVSGNTIYFGEGSWLTVV.